The 9 T cell receptor beta chains below come from one sample, sequenced in a study of T cell clonotyping in hematopoietic cell transplantation. Here immunoSEQ multiplex PCR was the method, and the copy in TCRdb shows in-frame clones only, minus some. This table has about 5,600 clones, around 76% appearing once. This material consisted of peripheral blood mononuclear cells, taken 100 days after allogeneic stem cell transplant. These TCRs come from a male patient aged 60-70 years who had an allogeneic stem cell transplant, so T cells may come from the graft donor. Some clones in this sample may be carry-over from other donors' samples.

The count of this clone is one. The chain combines TRBV6-5 with TRBJ1-1; D is perhaps TRBD1 (5 bases). The germline gives CDR1 MNHEY, CDR2 SVGAGI. V was clipped by 2 bases and J by 5 bases, with 9 bases between them. The CDR3 is made up of 13 amino acids. CDR3 sequence: CASSYGAGTEAFF. DNA for the CDR3: TGTGCCAGCAGTTACGGGGCAGGTACTGAAGCTTTCTTT.

The chain recombines TRBV21-1 with TRBJ2-7; the D call in the table, TRBD2, was not verified against the DNA. TRBV21-1 is marked as a pseudogene. This CDR3 has 16 amino acids. The CDR3 DNA reads as TGTGCCAGCAGCATCCCCAGACTAGCGGGCCACTACGAGCAGTACTTC. This codes for CASSIPRLAGHYEQYF.

This chain uses TRBV5-6 with TRBJ2-5, with TRBD1 matching 7 bases. This CDR3 has 18 residues. Germline V gives CDR1 SGHDT, CDR2 YYEEEE. The V and J ends lost 3 bases and 1 base, in that order; junction bases with no gene match: 15. The DNA for the CDR3 is TGTGCCAGCAGCTCTCCCTCGACCCGAGGACAGGTCCAAGAGACCCAGTACTTC. Translated: CASSSPSTRGQVQETQYF.

The CDR3 spells CASSGPRATSYNEQFF. DNA of the CDR3: TGTGCCAGCAGCGGACCAAGGGCCACCTCCTACAATGAGCAGTTCTTC. This rearrangement joins TRBV7-2 to TRBJ2-1; D unresolved. Trimming removed 5 bases at V and 0 bases at J, with 14 bases between. CDR1 is SGHTA and CDR2 is FQGNSA in the germline V gene. This CDR3 region has 16 residues.

This rearrangement joins TRBV25-1 to TRBJ2-1; maybe TRBD1 (5 bases). The CDR3 is 13 amino acids. The V gene lost 4 bases and the J gene lost 4 bases, with 8 bases spanning the gap. Germline values: CDR1 MGHDK, CDR2 SYGVNS. In DNA form, the CDR3 reads TGTGCCAGCAGTGGTACAGGATACAATGAGCAGTTCTTC. Translation gives CASSGTGYNEQFF. Using reference TRBV25-1 and TRBJ2-1 for the parts outside the CDR3, the full variable domain is EADIYQTPRYLVIGTGKKITLECSQTMGHDKMYWYQQDPGMELHLIHYSYGVNSTEKGDLSSESTVSRIRTEHFPLTLESARPSHTSQYLCASSGTGYNEQFFGPGTRLTVL.

This clone was detected a few times. The chain carries TRBV6-5 and TRBJ2-7, with D perhaps being TRBD1 or TRBD2 (6 bases each). V was cut by 2 bases and J by 3 bases, with 11 bases left in between. Looked up from germline, CDR1 is MNHEY and CDR2 is SVGAGI. The CDR3 runs to 14 residues. CDR3 amino acids: CASSYRRGNYEQYF. The CDR3 DNA is TGTGCCAGCAGTTACAGGAGGGGGAACTACGAGCAGTACTTC.

The chain employs TRBV6-5 and TRBJ2-3; TRBD2 matches 10 bases. V dropped 6 bases and J dropped 4; count of bases not matched to a gene: 4. Germline V gene data show CDR1 as MNHEY and CDR2 as SVGAGI. CDR3 length: 14 amino acids. The CDR3 DNA reads as TGTGCCAGCAGCCCTAGCGGGAGTTCAGATACGCAGTATTTT. Translating gives CASSPSGSSDTQYF.

This clone was detected only once. This sequence joins TRBV7-9 and TRBJ2-1; D gene ambiguous. V was trimmed by 2 bases and J by 4 bases, leaving 9 bases between them. Germline assignment: CDR1 SEHNR and CDR2 FQNEAQ (reference sequence). The CDR3 sequence is 14 residues long. The chain's CDR3 is CASSLTEAYNEQFF. The CDR3 coding sequence is TGTGCCAGCAGCTTAACCGAGGCGTACAATGAGCAGTTCTTC.

The rearrangement joins TRBV4-2 to TRBJ2-3, with D possibly being TRBD2 (6 bases). From germline, CDR1 is LGHNA and CDR2 YNFKEQ. Trimming took 0 bases from V and 7 from J, leaving 11 bases between them. The CDR3 has 14 residues. In DNA form, the CDR3 reads TGTGCCAGCAGCCAAGATCTCCGGGAGAATACGCAGTATTTT. Translation gives CASSQDLRENTQYF.